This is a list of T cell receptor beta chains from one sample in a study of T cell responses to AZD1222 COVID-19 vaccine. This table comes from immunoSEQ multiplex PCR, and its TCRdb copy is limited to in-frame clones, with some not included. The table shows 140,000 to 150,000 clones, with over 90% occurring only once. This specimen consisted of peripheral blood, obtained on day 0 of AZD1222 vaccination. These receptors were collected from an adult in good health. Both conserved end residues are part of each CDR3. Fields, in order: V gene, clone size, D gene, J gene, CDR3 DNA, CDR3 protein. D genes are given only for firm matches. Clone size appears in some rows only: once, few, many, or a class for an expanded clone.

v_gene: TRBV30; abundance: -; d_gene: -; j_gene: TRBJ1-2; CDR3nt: TGTGCCTGGAGTGTAGGGGGTAGGGGACACTATGGCTACACCTTC; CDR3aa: CAWSVGGRGHYGYTF
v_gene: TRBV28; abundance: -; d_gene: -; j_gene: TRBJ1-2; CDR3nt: TGTGCCAGCAGTAGGGAGTTCTATGGCTACACCTTC; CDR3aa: CASSREFYGYTF
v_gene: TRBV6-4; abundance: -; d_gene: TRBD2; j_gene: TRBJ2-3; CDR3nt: TGTGCCAGCAGTGAGACTAGCGGGAGAGCCTCAGATACGCAGTATTTT; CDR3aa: CASSETSGRASDTQYF
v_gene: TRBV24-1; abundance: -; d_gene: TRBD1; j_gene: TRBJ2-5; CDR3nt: TGTGCCACCAGTGATTTCGCCGGGACAGGGACAGAGACCCAGTACTTC; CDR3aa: CATSDFAGTGTETQYF
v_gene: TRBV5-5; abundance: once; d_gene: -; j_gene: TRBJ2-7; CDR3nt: TGTGCCAGCAGCTTAAAGGATCTCTACGAGCAGTACTTC; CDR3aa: CASSLKDLYEQYF
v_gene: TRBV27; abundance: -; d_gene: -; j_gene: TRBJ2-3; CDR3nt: TGTGCCAGCAGTTTATACTCGGGTATGGATACGCAGTATTTT; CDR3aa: CASSLYSGMDTQYF
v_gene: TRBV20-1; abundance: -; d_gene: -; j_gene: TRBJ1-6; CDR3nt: TGCAGTGCTAGTCGCAGGAACCATAATTCACCCCTCCACTTT; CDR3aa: CSASRRNHNSPLHF
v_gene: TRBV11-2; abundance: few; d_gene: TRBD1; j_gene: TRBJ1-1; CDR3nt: TGTGCCAGCGGGTTACTGGGACAGGGCGGTACTGAAGCTTTCTTT; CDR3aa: CASGLLGQGGTEAFF
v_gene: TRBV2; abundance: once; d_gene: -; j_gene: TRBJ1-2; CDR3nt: TGTGCCAGCAGTGAAAGGGGGGGCTACACCTTC; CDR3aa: CASSERGGYTF
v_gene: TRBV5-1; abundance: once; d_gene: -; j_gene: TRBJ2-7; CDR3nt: TGCGCCAGCAGCCCCAGGACTGGGACCTACGAGCAGTACTTC; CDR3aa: CASSPRTGTYEQYF
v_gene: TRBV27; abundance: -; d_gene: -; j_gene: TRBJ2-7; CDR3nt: TGTGCCAGCAGTTTGGCAGGAAGACGCTACGAGCAGTACTTC; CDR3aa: CASSLAGRRYEQYF
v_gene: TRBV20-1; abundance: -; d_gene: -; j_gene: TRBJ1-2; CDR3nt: TGCAGTGCTAGTAGAACAGGGAATGGCTACACCTTC; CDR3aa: CSASRTGNGYTF
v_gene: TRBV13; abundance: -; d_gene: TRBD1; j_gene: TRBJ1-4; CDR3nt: TGTGCCAGCAGGTCCACAGGGGCGAACGAAAAACTGTTTTTT; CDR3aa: CASRSTGANEKLFF
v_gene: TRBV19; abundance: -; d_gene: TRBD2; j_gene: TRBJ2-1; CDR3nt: TGTGCCAGTAGTATAGGACTAGCGGGAGGCCCTAGCTCCTACAATGAGCAGTTCTTC; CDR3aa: CASSIGLAGGPSSYNEQFF
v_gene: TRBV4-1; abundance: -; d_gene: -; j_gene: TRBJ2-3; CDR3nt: TGCGCCAGCAGCCAAGATATAAGGGTTGGGAGAGATACGCAGTATTTT; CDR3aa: CASSQDIRVGRDTQYF
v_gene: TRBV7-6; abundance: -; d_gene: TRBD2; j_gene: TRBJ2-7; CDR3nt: TGTGCCAGCAGCCCCTTAGCGGGAGGCCCCTACGAGCAGTACTTC; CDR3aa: CASSPLAGGPYEQYF
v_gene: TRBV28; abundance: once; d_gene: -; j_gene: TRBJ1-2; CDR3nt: TGTGCCAGCAGTTTAAAAGGCTGGGGAGGCTACACCTTC; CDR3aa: CASSLKGWGGYTF
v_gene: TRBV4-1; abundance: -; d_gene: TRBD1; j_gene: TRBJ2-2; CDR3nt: TGCGCCAGCAGCCCAACCGGGACAGCTCATAACACCGGGGAGCTGTTTTTT; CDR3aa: CASSPTGTAHNTGELFF
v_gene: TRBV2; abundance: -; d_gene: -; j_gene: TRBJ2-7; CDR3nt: TGTGCCAGCAGTGAAGCGGCCCCGGGGTCCTACGAGCAGTACTTC; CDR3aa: CASSEAAPGSYEQYF
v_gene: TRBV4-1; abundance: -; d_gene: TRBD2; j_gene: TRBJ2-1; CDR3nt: TGCGCCAGCAGCCAAGAATTAGCGGGAGGGCATGAGCAGTTCTTC; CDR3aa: CASSQELAGGHEQFF
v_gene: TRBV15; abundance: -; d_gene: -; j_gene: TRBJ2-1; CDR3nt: TGTGCCACCAGCAGAGATTTAATTGCTAGCAGCAATGAGCAGTTCTTC; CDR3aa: CATSRDLIASSNEQFF
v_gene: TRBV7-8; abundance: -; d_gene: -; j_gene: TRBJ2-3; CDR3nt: TGTGCCAGCAGCTTAGCGCGCGGGAAACCAGATACGCAGTATTTT; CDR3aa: CASSLARGKPDTQYF
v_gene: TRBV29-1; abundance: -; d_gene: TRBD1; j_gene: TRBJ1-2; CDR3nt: TGCAGCGCCGCACCCGGGGGACAGAACTATGGCTACACCTTC; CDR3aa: CSAAPGGQNYGYTF
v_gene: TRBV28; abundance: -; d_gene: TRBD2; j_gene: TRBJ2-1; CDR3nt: TGTGCCAGCAGTTTTGAGGGGGCGGAAACTAGCGGGAGGGATGAGCAGTTCTTC; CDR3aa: CASSFEGAETSGRDEQFF
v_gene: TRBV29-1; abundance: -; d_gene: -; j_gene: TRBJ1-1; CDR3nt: TGCAGCGTTGGGGGCAGGAACACTGAAGCTTTCTTT; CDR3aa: CSVGGRNTEAFF
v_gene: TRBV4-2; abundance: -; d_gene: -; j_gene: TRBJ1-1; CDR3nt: TGTGCCAGCAGCCAGGCTCCAAGAAACACTGAAGCTTTCTTT; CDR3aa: CASSQAPRNTEAFF
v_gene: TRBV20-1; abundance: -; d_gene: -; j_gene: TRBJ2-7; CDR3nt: TGCAGTGCTAGTGACACTTACTACGAGCAGTACTTC; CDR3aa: CSASDTYYEQYF
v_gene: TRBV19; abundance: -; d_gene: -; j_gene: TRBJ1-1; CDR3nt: TGTGCCAGTAATGAGGTATTGAACACTGAAGCTTTCTTT; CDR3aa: CASNEVLNTEAFF
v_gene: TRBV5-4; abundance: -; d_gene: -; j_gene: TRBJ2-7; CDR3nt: TGTGCCAGCAGCTTCCTGGGGGCTTGGGAGCAGTACTTC; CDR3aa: CASSFLGAWEQYF
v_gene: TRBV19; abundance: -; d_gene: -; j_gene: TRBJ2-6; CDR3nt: TGTGCCAGTAGTATAGGGGGGGAGTCTGGGGCCAACGTCCTGACTTTC; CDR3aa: CASSIGGESGANVLTF
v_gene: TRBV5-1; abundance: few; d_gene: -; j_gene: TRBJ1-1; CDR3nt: TGCGCCAGCAGCTTGAAAACCGGGACGGGACTTGAAGCTTTCTTT; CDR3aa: CASSLKTGTGLEAFF
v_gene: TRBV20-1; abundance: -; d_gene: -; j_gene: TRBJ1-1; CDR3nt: TGCAGTGCTAGCAGGTACACTGAAGCTTTCTTT; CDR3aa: CSASRYTEAFF
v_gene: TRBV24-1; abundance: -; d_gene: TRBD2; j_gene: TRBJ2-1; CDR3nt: TGTGCCACCAGTGATCCCGGTTCTAGCGGGAGACATAATGAGCAGTTCTTC; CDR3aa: CATSDPGSSGRHNEQFF
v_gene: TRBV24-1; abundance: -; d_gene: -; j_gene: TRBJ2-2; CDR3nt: TGTGCCACCAGTGATTTGTCAGGGCCAAGAGAATCCGGGGAACTGTTTTTT; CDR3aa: CATSDLSGPRESGELFF
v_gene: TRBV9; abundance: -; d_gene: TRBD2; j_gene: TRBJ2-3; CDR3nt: TGTGCCAGCAGCGTACTTGCGGGAGGAGATACGCAGTATTTT; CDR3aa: CASSVLAGGDTQYF
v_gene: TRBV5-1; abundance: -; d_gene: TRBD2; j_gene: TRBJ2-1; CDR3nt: TGCGCCAGCAGACGACTAGCGGCGGAGGGTGAGCAGTTCTTC; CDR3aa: CASRRLAAEGEQFF
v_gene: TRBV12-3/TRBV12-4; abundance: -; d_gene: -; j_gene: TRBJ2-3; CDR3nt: TGTGCCAGCAGTTTGCGGGTAGATACGCAGTATTTT; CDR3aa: CASSLRVDTQYF
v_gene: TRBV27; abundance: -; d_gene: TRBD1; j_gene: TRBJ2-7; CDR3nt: TGTGCCAGCAGACGTCAGGGGGCTGTGTACGAGCAGTACTTC; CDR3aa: CASRRQGAVYEQYF
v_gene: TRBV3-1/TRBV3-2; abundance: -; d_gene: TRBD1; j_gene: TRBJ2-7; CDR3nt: TGTGCCAGCAGCCTCGGACAGGGGCCCTACGAGCAGTACTTC; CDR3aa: CASSLGQGPYEQYF
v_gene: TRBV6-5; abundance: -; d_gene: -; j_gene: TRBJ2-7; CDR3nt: TGTGCCAGCAGTTACTTTGCAGGGTTCACCTACGAGCAGTACTTC; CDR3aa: CASSYFAGFTYEQYF
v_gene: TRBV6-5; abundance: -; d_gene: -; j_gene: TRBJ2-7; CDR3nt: TGTGCCAGCAGCGGAGGGCAGGGAGGCTACGAGCAGTACTTC; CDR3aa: CASSGGQGGYEQYF
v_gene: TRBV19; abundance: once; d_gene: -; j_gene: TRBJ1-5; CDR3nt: TGTGCCAGTAGTATGCCACAGGGAAGGCTTCAGCCCCAGCATTTT; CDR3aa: CASSMPQGRLQPQHF
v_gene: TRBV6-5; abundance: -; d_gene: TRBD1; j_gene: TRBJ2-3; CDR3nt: TGTGCCAGCAGTTACCCCCAGACAGGGGTGGATACGCAGTATTTT; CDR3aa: CASSYPQTGVDTQYF
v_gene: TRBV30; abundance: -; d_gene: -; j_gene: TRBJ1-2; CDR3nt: TGTGCCTGGAGTAGACGGGATGGCTACACCTTC; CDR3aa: CAWSRRDGYTF
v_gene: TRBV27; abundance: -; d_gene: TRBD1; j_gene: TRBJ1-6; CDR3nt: TGTGCCAGCAGTCTCCTTGGAGGGGGCGATTCACCCCTCCACTTT; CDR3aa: CASSLLGGGDSPLHF
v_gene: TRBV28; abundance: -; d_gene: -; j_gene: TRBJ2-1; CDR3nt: TGTGCCAGCAGTTTAATAGAGGCCAATGAGCAGTTCTTC; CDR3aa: CASSLIEANEQFF
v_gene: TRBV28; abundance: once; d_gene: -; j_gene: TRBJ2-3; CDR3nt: TGTGCCAGCAGTTTCGGGGCAAGCACAGATACGCAGTATTTT; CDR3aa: CASSFGASTDTQYF
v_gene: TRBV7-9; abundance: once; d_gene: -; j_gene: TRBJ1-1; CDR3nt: TGTGCCAGCAGCTTATTCCAGGGCGGTCCTGAAGCTTTCTTT; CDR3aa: CASSLFQGGPEAFF
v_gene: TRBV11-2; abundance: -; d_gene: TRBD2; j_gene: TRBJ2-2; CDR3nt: TGTGCCAGCAACGCAATTCGGGCGGGAGGGCCGGTTACCGGGGAGCTGTTTTTT; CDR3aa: CASNAIRAGGPVTGELFF
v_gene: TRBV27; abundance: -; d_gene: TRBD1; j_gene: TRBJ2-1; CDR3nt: TGTGCCAGCAGATTCAATTGGGGACAGGGGGCCTTTAGCTCCTACAATGAGCAGTTCTTC; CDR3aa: CASRFNWGQGAFSSYNEQFF
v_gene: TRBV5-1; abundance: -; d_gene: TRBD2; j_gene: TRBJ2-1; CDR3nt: TGCGCCAGCAGCTGGACTAGCGGGAGGTCCTCCTACAATGAGCAGTTCTTC; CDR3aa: CASSWTSGRSSYNEQFF
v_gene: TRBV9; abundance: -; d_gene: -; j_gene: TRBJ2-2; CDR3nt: TGTGCCAGCAGCGTAGGGGTCGCGGCCCTGAGGACCGGGGAGCTGTTTTTT; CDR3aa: CASSVGVAALRTGELFF
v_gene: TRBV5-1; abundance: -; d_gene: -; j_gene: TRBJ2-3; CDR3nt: TGCGCCAGCAGCTTCGAACCCTTGAGCACAGATACGCAGTATTTT; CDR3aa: CASSFEPLSTDTQYF
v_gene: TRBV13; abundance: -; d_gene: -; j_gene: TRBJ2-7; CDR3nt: TGTGCCAGCAGCCTCACTTCTTCCTACGAGCAGTACTTC; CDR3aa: CASSLTSSYEQYF
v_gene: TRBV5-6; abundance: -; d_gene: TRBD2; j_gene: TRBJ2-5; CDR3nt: TGTGCCAGCAGCTTGGTGGGGACTAGGGACCAAGAGACCCAGTACTTC; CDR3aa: CASSLVGTRDQETQYF
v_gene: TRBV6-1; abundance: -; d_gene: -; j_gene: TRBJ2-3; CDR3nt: TGTGCCAGCAGTGATCAGAAGCAAGCAGATACGCAGTATTTT; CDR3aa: CASSDQKQADTQYF
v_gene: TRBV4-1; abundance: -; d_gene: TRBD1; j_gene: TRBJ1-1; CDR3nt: TGCGCCAGCAGCCAACCGGACAGGGTGAACACTGAAGCTTTCTTT; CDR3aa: CASSQPDRVNTEAFF
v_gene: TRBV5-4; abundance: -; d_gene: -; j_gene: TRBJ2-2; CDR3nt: TGTGCCAGCAGCTTGGTGGGCGTGAACACCGGGGAGCTGTTTTTT; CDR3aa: CASSLVGVNTGELFF
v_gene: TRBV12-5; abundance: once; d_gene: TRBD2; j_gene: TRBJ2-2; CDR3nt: TGTGCTAGTGGTTTGGTACTAAGGGGGCTAGCGGGACCGAACACCGGGGAGCTGTTTTTT; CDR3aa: CASGLVLRGLAGPNTGELFF